This TCR beta chain was obtained from a study of blood T cells in healthy people across ages. Next came a second PCR, run for roughly 6 to 11 cycles, which used a sample-barcoded 5' primer along with a J-beta primer mix. TCRdb ran MiXCR on the 5' RACE reads and lists one entry per CDR3 protein. Among about a million distinct CDR3 sequences listed, 40% to 60% were seen once. CDR1 is DFQATT, CDR2 SNEGSKA, per germline (reference sequence). Trimming cost V 3 bases and J 5 bases, with 14 bases left between them. The length of the CDR3 is 14 residues. The sequence was obtained from a man younger than 40 in good health. The gene calls are TRBV20-1 and TRBJ2-1, with D perhaps matching TRBD2 (7 bases). Material for sequencing was blood. The CDR3 sequence: CSARGGGSHNEQFF. CDR3 in DNA: TGCAGTGCTAGGGGGGGGGGCTCACACAATGAGCAGTTCTTC.